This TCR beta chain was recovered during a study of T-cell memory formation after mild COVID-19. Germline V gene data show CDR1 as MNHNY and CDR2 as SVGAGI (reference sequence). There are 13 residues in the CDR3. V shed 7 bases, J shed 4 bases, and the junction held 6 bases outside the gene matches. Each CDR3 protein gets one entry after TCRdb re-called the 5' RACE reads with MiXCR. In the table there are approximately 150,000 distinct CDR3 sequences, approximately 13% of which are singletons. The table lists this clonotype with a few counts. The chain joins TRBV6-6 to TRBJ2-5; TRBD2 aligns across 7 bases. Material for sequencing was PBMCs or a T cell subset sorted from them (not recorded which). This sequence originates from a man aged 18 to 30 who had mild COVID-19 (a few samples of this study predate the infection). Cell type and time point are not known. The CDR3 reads CASIHTGGETQYF. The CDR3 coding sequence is TGTGCCAGCATTCATACGGGGGGAGAGACCCAGTACTTC.